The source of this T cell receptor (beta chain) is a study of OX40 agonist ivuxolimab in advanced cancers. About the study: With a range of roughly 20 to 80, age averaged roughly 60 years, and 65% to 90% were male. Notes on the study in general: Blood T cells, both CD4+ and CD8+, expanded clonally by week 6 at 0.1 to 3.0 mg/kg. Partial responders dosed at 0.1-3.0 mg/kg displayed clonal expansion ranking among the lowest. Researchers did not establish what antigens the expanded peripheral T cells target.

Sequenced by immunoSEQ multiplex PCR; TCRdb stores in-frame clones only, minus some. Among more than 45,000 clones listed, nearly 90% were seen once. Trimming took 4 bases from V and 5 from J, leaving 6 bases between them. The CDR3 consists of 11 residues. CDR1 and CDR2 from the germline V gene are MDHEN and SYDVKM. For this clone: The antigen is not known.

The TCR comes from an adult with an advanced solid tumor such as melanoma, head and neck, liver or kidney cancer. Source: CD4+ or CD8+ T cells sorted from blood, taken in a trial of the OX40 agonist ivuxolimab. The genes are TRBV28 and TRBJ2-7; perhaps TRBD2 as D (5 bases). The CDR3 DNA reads TGTGCCAGCAGTTGGGGAGACGAGCAGTACTTC. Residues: CASSWGDEQYF.